This T cell receptor beta chain was recovered during a study of OX40 agonist ivuxolimab in advanced cancers. Study results and caveats: Patients with a partial response at 0.1-3.0 mg/kg had among the lowest clonal expansion. Low normalized T-cell clonal expansion was also seen in some nonresponders. Relative to CD4+, CD8+ T cells held more expanded clones on average.

There are 17 residues in the CDR3. The V and J ends lost 4 bases and 0 bases respectively, with 16 bases between them. In germline, CDR1 is SGHTA, CDR2 FQGTGA. Data came from immunoSEQ multiplex PCR; TCRdb stores just in-frame clones and leaves some out. The profile covers tens of thousands of clones, with approximately 91% appearing a single time and around 7% taken by the ten largest. This clone was seen only once. What it binds is unknown. The chain couples TRBV7-3 to TRBJ1-5; possible D gene TRBD1, 6 bases. This TCR came from an adult with an advanced solid tumor such as melanoma, head and neck, liver or kidney cancer. The source was CD4+ or CD8+ T cells sorted from blood, collected in a trial of the OX40 agonist ivuxolimab. DNA of the CDR3: TGTGCCAGCAGCTCCCTTAGACTGGGGGCTAGCAATCAGCCCCAGCATTTT. Its translation: CASSSLRLGASNQPQHF.